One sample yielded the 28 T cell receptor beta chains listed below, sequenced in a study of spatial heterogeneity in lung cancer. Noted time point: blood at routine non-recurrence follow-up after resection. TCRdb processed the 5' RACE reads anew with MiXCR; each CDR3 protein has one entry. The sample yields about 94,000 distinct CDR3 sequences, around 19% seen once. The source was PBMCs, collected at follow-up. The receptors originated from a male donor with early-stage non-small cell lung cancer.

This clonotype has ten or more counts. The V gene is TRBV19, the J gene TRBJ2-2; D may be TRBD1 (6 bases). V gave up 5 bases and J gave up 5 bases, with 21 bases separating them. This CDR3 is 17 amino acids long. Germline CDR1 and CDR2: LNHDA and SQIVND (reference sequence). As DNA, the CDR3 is TGTGCCAGTAGTCCCCACCAAGGGCAGGGGAAGACCGGGGAGCTGTTTTTT. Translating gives CASSPHQGQGKTGELFF. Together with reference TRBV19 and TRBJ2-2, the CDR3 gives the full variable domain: DGGITQSPKYLFRKEGQNVTLSCEQNLNHDAMYWYRQDPGQGLRLIYYSQIVNDFQKGDIAEGYSVSREKKESFPLTVTSAQKNPTAFYLCASSPHQGQGKTGELFFGEGSRLTVL.

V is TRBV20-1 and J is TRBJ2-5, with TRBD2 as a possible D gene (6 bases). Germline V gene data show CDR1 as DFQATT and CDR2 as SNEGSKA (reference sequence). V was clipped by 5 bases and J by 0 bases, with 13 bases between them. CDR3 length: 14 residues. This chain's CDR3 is CSAEIGGDQETQYF. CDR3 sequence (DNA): TGCAGTGCTGAGATCGGAGGGGACCAAGAGACCCAGTACTTC.

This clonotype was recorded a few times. CDR3 region: CSAGRTGQEEKLFF. CDR3 nucleotides: TGCAGTGCTGGCAGGACAGGACAGGAAGAAAAACTGTTTTTT. This rearrangement joins TRBV20-1 to TRBJ1-4; TRBD1 agrees at 7 bases. The CDR3 spans 14 residues. The V segment lost 5 bases and the J segment 8 bases; nucleotides outside the gene matches: 11. Germline V CDR1 and CDR2: DFQATT, SNEGSKA (reference sequence).

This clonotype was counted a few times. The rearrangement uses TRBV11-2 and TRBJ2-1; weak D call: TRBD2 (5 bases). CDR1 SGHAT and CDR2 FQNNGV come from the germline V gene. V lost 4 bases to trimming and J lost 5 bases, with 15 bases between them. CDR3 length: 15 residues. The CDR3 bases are TGTGCCAGCAGCTCCCGCCCTAGAGGGCACAATGAGCAGTTCTTC. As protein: CASSSRPRGHNEQFF.

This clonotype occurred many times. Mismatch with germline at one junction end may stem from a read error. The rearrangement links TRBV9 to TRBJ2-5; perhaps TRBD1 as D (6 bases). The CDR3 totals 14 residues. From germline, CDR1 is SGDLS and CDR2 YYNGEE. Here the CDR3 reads CASSPVDSQESQYF. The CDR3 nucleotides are TGTGCCAGCAGCCCCGTGGACAGCCAAGAGTCCCAGTACTTC.

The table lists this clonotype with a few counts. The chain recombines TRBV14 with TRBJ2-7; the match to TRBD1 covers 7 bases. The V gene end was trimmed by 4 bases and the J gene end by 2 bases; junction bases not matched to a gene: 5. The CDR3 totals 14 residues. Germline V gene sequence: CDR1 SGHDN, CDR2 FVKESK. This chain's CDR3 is CASSLGQLTYEQYF. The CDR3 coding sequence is TGTGCCAGCAGCCTGGGACAGCTGACCTACGAGCAGTACTTC.

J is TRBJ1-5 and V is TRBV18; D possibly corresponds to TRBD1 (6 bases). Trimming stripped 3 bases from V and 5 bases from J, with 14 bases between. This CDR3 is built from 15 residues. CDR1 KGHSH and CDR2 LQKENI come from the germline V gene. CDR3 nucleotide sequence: TGTGCCAGCTCACCCAGGGGCGGCCAAGATCAGCCCCAGCATTTT. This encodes CASSPRGGQDQPQHF.

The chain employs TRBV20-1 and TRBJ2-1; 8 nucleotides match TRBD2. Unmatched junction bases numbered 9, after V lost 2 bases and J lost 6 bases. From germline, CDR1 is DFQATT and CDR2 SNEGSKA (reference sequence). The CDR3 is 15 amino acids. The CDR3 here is CSARSDQRELNEQFF. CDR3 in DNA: TGCAGTGCTAGAAGCGACCAGCGGGAGCTCAATGAGCAGTTCTTC.

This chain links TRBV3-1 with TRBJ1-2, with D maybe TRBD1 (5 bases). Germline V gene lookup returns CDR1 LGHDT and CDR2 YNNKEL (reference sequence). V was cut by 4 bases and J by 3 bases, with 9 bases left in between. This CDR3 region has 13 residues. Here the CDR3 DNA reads TGTGCCAGCAGCCGACAGCGCGACTATGGCTACACCTTC. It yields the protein CASSRQRDYGYTF.

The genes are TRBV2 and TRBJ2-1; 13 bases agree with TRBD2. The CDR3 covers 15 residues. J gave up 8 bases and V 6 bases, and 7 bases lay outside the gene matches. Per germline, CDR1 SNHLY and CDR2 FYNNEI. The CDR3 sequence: CASRVLLAGGHEQFF. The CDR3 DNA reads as TGTGCCAGCAGGGTGTTACTAGCGGGAGGGCATGAGCAGTTCTTC.

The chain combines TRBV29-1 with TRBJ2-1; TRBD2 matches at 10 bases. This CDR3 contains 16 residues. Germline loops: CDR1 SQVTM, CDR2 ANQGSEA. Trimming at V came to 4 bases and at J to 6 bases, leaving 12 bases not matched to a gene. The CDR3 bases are TGCAGCGTTGTCCAGCGGGAGGGAGGGTTAGGCAATGAGCAGTTCTTC. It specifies CSVVQREGGLGNEQFF.

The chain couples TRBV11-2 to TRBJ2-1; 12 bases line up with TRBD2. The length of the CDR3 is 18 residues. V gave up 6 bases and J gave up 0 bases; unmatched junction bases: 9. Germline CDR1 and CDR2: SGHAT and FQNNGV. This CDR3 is CASSWTSGTESSYNEQFF. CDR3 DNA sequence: TGTGCCAGCAGTTGGACTAGCGGGACCGAGAGCTCCTACAATGAGCAGTTCTTC.

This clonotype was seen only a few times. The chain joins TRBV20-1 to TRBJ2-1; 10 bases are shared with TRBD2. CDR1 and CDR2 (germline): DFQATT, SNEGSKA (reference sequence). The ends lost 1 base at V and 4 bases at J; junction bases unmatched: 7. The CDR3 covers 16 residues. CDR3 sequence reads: CSARVGLAASYNEQFF. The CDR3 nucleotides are TGCAGTGCTAGAGTCGGACTAGCGGCTAGTTACAATGAGCAGTTCTTC.

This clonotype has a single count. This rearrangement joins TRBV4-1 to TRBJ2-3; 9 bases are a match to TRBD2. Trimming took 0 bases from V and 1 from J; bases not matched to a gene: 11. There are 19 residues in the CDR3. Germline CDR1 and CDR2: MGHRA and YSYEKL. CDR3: CASSQDRDSGSRRTDTQYF. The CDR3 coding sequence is TGCGCCAGCAGCCAAGATCGGGATAGCGGGAGTCGGCGCACAGATACGCAGTATTTT.

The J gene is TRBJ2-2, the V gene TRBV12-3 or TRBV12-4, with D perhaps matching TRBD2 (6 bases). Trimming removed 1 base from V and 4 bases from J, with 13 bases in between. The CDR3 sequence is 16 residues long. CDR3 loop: CASSLEEGQGTGELFF. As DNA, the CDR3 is TGTGCCAGCAGTTTAGAGGAGGGCCAAGGCACCGGGGAGCTGTTTTTT.

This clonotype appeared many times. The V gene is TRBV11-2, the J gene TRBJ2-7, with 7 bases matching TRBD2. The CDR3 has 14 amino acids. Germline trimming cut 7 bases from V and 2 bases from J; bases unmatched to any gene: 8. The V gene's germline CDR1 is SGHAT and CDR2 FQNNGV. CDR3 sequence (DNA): TGTGCCAGCACCCTAGCGGCTCGGGCCTACGAGCAGTACTTC. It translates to CASTLAARAYEQYF.

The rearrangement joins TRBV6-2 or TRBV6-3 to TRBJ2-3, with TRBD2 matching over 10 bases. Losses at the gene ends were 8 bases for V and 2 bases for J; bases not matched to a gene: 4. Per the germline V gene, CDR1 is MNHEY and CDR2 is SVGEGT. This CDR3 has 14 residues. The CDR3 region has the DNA TGTGCCAGCCGGACTAGCGGAAACACAGATACGCAGTATTTT. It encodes CASRTSGNTDTQYF.

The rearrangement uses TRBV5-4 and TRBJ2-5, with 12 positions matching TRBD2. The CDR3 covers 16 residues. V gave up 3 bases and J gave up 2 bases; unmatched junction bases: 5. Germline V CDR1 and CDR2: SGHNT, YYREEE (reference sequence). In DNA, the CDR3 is TGTGCCAGCAGCTCCCGACTAGCGGGGGCGCAAGAGACCCAGTACTTC. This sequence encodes CASSSRLAGAQETQYF.

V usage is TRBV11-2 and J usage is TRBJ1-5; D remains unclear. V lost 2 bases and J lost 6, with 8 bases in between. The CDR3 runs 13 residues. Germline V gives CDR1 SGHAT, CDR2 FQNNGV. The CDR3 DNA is TGTGCCAGCAGCTTATCACTAGGTCAGCCCCAGCATTTT. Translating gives CASSLSLGQPQHF.

This chain's CDR3 is CASSSGTRKQETQYF. In DNA form, the CDR3 reads TGTGCCAGCAGCTCCGGGACTAGAAAACAAGAGACCCAGTACTTC. The chain joins TRBV7-9 to TRBJ2-5, with TRBD2 identical over 8 bases. CDR3 length: 15 amino acids. Germline V CDR1 and CDR2: SEHNR, FQNEAQ (reference sequence). With 4 bases clipped from V and 2 bases from J, the junction kept 6 bases outside the gene matches.

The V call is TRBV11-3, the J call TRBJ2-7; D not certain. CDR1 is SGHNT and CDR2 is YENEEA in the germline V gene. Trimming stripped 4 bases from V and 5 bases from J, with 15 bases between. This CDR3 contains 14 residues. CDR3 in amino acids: CASSSDKGGNEQYF. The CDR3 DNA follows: TGTGCCAGCAGCTCGGATAAGGGTGGTAACGAGCAGTACTTC.

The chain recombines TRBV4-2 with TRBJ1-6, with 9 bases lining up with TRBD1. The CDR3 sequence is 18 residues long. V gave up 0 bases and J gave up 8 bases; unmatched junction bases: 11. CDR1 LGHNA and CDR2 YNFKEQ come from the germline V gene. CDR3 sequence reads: CASSQDRLGQGWYSPLHF. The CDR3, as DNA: TGTGCCAGCAGCCAAGATAGGTTGGGACAGGGATGGTATTCACCCCTCCACTTT.

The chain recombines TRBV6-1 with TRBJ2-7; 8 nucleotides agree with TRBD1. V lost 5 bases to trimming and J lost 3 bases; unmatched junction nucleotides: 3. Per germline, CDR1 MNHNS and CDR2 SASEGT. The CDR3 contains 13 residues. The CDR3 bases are TGTGCCAGCAGTCCCGACAGGGGCTACGAGCAGTACTTC. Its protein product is CASSPDRGYEQYF.

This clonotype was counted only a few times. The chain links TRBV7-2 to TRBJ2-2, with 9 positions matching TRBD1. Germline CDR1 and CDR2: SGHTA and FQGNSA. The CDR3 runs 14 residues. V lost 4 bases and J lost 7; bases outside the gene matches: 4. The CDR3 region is CASSSQGAGGELFF. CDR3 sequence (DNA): TGTGCCAGCAGCTCACAGGGGGCTGGCGGGGAGCTGTTTTTT.

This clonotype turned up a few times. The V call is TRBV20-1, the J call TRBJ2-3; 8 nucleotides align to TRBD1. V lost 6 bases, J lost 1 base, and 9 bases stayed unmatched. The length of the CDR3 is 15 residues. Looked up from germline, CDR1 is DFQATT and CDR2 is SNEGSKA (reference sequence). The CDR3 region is CSAGDRGSGTDTQYF. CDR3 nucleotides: TGCAGTGCGGGAGACAGGGGAAGCGGCACAGATACGCAGTATTTT.

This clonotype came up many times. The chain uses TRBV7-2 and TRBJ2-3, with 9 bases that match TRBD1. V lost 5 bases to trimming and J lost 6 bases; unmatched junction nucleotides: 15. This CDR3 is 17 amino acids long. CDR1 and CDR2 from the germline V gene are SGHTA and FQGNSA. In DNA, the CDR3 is TGTGCCAGCAGCCCAAAACCCTGGACAGGGGCGGCCGATACGCAGTATTTT. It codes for CASSPKPWTGAADTQYF.

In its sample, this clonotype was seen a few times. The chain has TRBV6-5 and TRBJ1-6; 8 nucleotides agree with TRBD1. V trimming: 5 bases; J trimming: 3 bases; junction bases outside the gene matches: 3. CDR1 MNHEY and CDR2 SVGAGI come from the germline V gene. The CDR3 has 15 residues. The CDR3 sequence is CASSDRGLYNSPLHF. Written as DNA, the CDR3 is TGTGCCAGCAGTGACAGGGGACTCTATAATTCACCCCTCCACTTT.

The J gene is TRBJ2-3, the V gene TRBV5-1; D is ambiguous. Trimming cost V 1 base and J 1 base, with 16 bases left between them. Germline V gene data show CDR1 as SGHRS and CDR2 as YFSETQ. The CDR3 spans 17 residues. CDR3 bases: TGCGCCAGCAGCTTGATTACCATCGGCTTGCGCACAGATACGCAGTATTTT. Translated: CASSLITIGLRTDTQYF.